The rows below give T cell receptor beta chains drawn from one sample of a study of cytomegalovirus exposure and HLA in healthy donors. The table came from immunoSEQ multiplex PCR; TCRdb's copy has only in-frame clones and leaves some out. The sample lists 150,000 or so clones; 84% were seen once. The sample consisted of PBMCs. These TCRs come from a man younger than 40 in good health and CMV-seropositive. Both conserved end residues are part of each CDR3. Fields, in order: clone size, J gene, V gene, D gene, CDR3 protein, CDR3 DNA. The D gene is left open where the match is weak. Expanded clones are given a class, and other clones once, few, many or no size at all.

clone_size: .
j_call: TRBJ2-7
v_call: TRBV7-8
d_call: TRBD1
cdr3_aa: CASSRDRGTFEQYF
cdr3_nt: TGTGCCAGCAGCCGGGACAGGGGGACGTTCGAGCAGTACTTC

clone_size: .
j_call: TRBJ1-2
v_call: TRBV2
d_call: .
cdr3_aa: CASSEASGRAYGYTF
cdr3_nt: TGTGCCAGCAGTGAAGCTAGCGGACGGGCCTATGGCTACACCTTC

clone_size: .
j_call: TRBJ1-1
v_call: TRBV7-6
d_call: .
cdr3_aa: CASSQGTEAFF
cdr3_nt: TGTGCCAGCAGCCAGGGCACTGAAGCTTTCTTT

clone_size: few
j_call: TRBJ1-2
v_call: TRBV11-2
d_call: TRBD1
cdr3_aa: CAWTGGRVGYTF
cdr3_nt: TGTGCCTGGACAGGGGGCCGAGTTGGCTACACCTTC

clone_size: .
j_call: TRBJ2-1
v_call: TRBV29-1
d_call: TRBD2
cdr3_aa: CSASGSKYNEQFF
cdr3_nt: TGCAGCGCTAGCGGGAGTAAGTACAATGAGCAGTTCTTC

clone_size: few
j_call: TRBJ1-2
v_call: TRBV28
d_call: .
cdr3_aa: CASRPSGAAGGYTF
cdr3_nt: TGTGCCAGCAGGCCCTCTGGAGCCGCGGGGGGCTACACCTTC

clone_size: .
j_call: TRBJ2-7
v_call: TRBV28
d_call: .
cdr3_aa: CASRKQGTYEQYF
cdr3_nt: TGTGCCAGCAGAAAACAGGGAACCTACGAGCAGTACTTC

clone_size: .
j_call: TRBJ2-3
v_call: TRBV19
d_call: TRBD2
cdr3_aa: CASASGRAGTDTQYF
cdr3_nt: TGTGCCAGCGCTAGCGGGAGGGCCGGCACAGATACGCAGTATTTT

clone_size: .
j_call: TRBJ2-7
v_call: TRBV27
d_call: TRBD1
cdr3_aa: CASSQTQGVSEQYF
cdr3_nt: TGTGCCAGCAGTCAAACACAGGGGGTCAGCGAGCAGTACTTC

clone_size: .
j_call: TRBJ1-5
v_call: TRBV27
d_call: TRBD1
cdr3_aa: CASSATGYGNQPQHF
cdr3_nt: TGTGCCAGCAGCGCGACAGGGTACGGCAATCAGCCCCAGCATTTT

clone_size: .
j_call: TRBJ2-7
v_call: TRBV7-9
d_call: TRBD2
cdr3_aa: CASSIHSGRARYEQYF
cdr3_nt: TGTGCCAGCAGCATACATAGCGGGAGGGCCAGGTACGAGCAGTACTTC

clone_size: .
j_call: TRBJ1-2
v_call: TRBV25-1
d_call: .
cdr3_aa: CASSRGGHDGYTF
cdr3_nt: TGTGCCAGCAGTCGGGGGGGCCACGATGGCTACACCTTC

clone_size: .
j_call: TRBJ1-2
v_call: TRBV7-2
d_call: TRBD1
cdr3_aa: CASSLGQGDRSYTF
cdr3_nt: TGTGCCAGCAGCTTAGGACAGGGCGATCGAAGCTACACCTTC

clone_size: .
j_call: TRBJ2-1
v_call: TRBV6-5
d_call: .
cdr3_aa: CASSYGGGNYNEQFF
cdr3_nt: TGTGCCAGCAGTTACGGAGGCGGGAACTACAATGAGCAGTTCTTC

clone_size: .
j_call: TRBJ1-2
v_call: TRBV7-2
d_call: .
cdr3_aa: CASSPDSGYGYTF
cdr3_nt: TGTGCCAGCAGCCCAGACAGTGGCTATGGCTACACCTTC

clone_size: .
j_call: TRBJ2-7
v_call: TRBV14
d_call: TRBD1
cdr3_aa: CASSRRTGSSYEQYF
cdr3_nt: TGTGCCAGCAGCCGCCGGACAGGGTCGTCCTACGAGCAGTACTTC

clone_size: .
j_call: TRBJ2-2
v_call: TRBV11-2
d_call: .
cdr3_aa: CASSLGASTGELFF
cdr3_nt: TGTGCCAGCAGCTTAGGGGCTTCTACCGGGGAGCTGTTTTTT

clone_size: .
j_call: TRBJ2-7
v_call: TRBV10-3
d_call: TRBD2
cdr3_aa: CAISESGRGASYEQYF
cdr3_nt: TGTGCCATCAGTGAGTCGGGGAGGGGCGCCTCCTACGAGCAGTACTTC

clone_size: .
j_call: TRBJ2-1
v_call: TRBV9
d_call: .
cdr3_aa: CASSLTSSSYNEQFF
cdr3_nt: TGTGCCAGCAGCCTTACTAGTAGCTCCTACAATGAGCAGTTCTTC

clone_size: .
j_call: TRBJ2-1
v_call: TRBV5-6
d_call: TRBD2
cdr3_aa: CASSPISAGAYNEQFF
cdr3_nt: TGTGCCAGCAGCCCCATCTCAGCGGGGGCCTACAATGAGCAGTTCTTC

clone_size: .
j_call: TRBJ1-1
v_call: TRBV10-3
d_call: .
cdr3_aa: CAISEWETGGSRTEAFF
cdr3_nt: TGTGCCATCAGTGAGTGGGAAACGGGGGGGAGTCGCACTGAAGCTTTCTTT

clone_size: .
j_call: TRBJ1-4
v_call: TRBV30
d_call: .
cdr3_aa: CAWSVRATNEKLFF
cdr3_nt: TGTGCCTGGAGTGTGAGAGCAACTAATGAAAAACTGTTTTTT

clone_size: .
j_call: TRBJ1-1
v_call: TRBV4-3
d_call: TRBD1
cdr3_aa: CASSQENRGNTEAFF
cdr3_nt: TGCGCCAGCAGCCAAGAGAACAGGGGGAACACTGAAGCTTTCTTT

clone_size: .
j_call: TRBJ2-3
v_call: TRBV6-1
d_call: .
cdr3_aa: CASSLERFTDTQYF
cdr3_nt: TGTGCCAGCTCCCTCGAGCGGTTCACAGATACGCAGTATTTT

clone_size: .
j_call: TRBJ1-1
v_call: TRBV10-3
d_call: TRBD1
cdr3_aa: CAISELWTGNTEAFF
cdr3_nt: TGTGCCATCAGTGAGTTATGGACAGGGAACACTGAAGCTTTCTTT

clone_size: .
j_call: TRBJ2-2
v_call: TRBV6-4
d_call: .
cdr3_aa: CASSTDSSNTGELFF
cdr3_nt: TGTGCCAGCAGCACCGACAGTTCGAACACCGGGGAGCTGTTTTTT

clone_size: .
j_call: TRBJ1-1
v_call: TRBV7-9
d_call: TRBD1
cdr3_aa: CASSLDRGSAFF
cdr3_nt: TGTGCCAGCAGCTTAGACAGGGGATCGGCTTTCTTT

clone_size: .
j_call: TRBJ2-2
v_call: TRBV9
d_call: TRBD1
cdr3_aa: CASSAQGASTGELFF
cdr3_nt: TGTGCCAGCAGCGCCCAGGGGGCGAGTACCGGGGAGCTGTTTTTT

clone_size: once
j_call: TRBJ2-5
v_call: TRBV28
d_call: TRBD1
cdr3_aa: CASSTGTGVETQYF
cdr3_nt: TGTGCCAGCAGTACCGGGACAGGGGTTGAGACCCAGTACTTC

clone_size: .
j_call: TRBJ1-1
v_call: TRBV27
d_call: .
cdr3_aa: CASSQQGRTEAFF
cdr3_nt: TGTGCCAGCAGCCAACAGGGTAGGACTGAAGCTTTCTTT

clone_size: .
j_call: TRBJ2-7
v_call: TRBV7-8
d_call: .
cdr3_aa: CASTTSRDPAEAGYEQYF
cdr3_nt: TGTGCCAGCACCACAAGTCGAGACCCAGCGGAGGCTGGCTACGAGCAGTACTTC

clone_size: .
j_call: TRBJ2-7
v_call: TRBV6-5
d_call: TRBD1
cdr3_aa: CASRRQGFKYEQYF
cdr3_nt: TGTGCCAGCAGGCGACAGGGTTTTAAGTACGAGCAGTACTTC

clone_size: .
j_call: TRBJ2-7
v_call: TRBV7-3
d_call: TRBD1
cdr3_aa: CASSPGRDRGIYEQYF
cdr3_nt: TGTGCCAGCAGCCCCGGCAGGGACAGGGGGATCTACGAGCAGTACTTC

clone_size: .
j_call: TRBJ2-1
v_call: TRBV5-1
d_call: .
cdr3_aa: CASSLVMAHEQFF
cdr3_nt: TGCGCCAGCAGCTTGGTTATGGCCCATGAGCAGTTCTTC

clone_size: .
j_call: TRBJ2-7
v_call: TRBV30
d_call: TRBD1
cdr3_aa: CAWDVGGQGYQQYF
cdr3_nt: TGTGCCTGGGACGTGGGGGGACAGGGTTATCAGCAGTACTTC

clone_size: .
j_call: TRBJ1-3
v_call: TRBV4-3
d_call: TRBD1
cdr3_aa: CASSTITGTELSGNTIYF
cdr3_nt: TGCGCCAGCAGCACGATCACCGGGACAGAGCTCTCTGGAAACACCATATATTTT

clone_size: .
j_call: TRBJ2-7
v_call: TRBV29-1
d_call: TRBD2
cdr3_aa: CSVEDGRAGEQYF
cdr3_nt: TGCAGCGTTGAAGATGGGAGGGCAGGCGAGCAGTACTTC

clone_size: .
j_call: TRBJ2-3
v_call: TRBV5-4
d_call: .
cdr3_aa: CASSLDLAPSTDTQYF
cdr3_nt: TGTGCCAGCAGCTTGGATCTAGCACCTAGCACAGATACGCAGTATTTT

clone_size: .
j_call: TRBJ2-3
v_call: TRBV5-1
d_call: .
cdr3_aa: CASSLVSFTDTQYF
cdr3_nt: TGCGCCAGCAGCTTGGTCTCGTTCACAGATACGCAGTATTTT